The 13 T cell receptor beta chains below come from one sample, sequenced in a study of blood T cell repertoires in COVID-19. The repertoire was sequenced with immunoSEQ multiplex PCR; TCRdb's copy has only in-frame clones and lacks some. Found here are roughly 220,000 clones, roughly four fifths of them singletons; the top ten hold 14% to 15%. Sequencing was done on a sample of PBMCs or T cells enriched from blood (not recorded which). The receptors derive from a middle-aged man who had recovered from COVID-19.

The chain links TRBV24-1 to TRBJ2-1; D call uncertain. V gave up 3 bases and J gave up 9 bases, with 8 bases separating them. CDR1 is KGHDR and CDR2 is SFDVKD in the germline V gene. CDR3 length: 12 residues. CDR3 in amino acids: CATSDPWAEQFF. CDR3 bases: TGTGCCACCAGTGATCCGTGGGCTGAGCAGTTCTTC.

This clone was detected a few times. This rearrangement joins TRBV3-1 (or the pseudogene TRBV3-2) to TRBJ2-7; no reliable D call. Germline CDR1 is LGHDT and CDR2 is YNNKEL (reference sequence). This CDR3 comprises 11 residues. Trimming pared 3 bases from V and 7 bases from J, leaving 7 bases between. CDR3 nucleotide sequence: TGTGCCAGCAGCCATTCGAGGGAGCAGTACTTC. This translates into CASSHSREQYF.

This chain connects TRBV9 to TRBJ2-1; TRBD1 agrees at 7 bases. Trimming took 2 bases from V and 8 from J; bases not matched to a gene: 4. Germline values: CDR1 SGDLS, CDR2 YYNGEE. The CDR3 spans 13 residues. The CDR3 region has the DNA TGTGCCAGCAGCGTGACAGGGATTTATGAGCAGTTCTTC. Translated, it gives CASSVTGIYEQFF. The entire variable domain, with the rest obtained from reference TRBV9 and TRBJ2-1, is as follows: DSGVTQTPKHLITATGQRVTLRCSPRSGDLSVYWYQQSLDQGLQFLIQYYNGEERAKGNILERFSAQQFPDLHSELNLSSLELGDSALYFCASSVTGIYEQFFGPGTRLTVL.

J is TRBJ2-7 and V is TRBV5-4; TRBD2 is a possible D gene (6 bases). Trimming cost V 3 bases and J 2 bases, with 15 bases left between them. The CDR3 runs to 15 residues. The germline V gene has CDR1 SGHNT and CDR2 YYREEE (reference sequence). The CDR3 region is CASSWPGTLAYEQYF. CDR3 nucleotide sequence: TGTGCCAGCAGCTGGCCCGGGACTCTAGCCTACGAGCAGTACTTC. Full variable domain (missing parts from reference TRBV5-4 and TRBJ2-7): ETGVTQSPTHLIKTRGQQVTLRCSSQSGHNTVSWYQQALGQGPQFIFQYYREEENGRGNFPPRFSGLQFPNYSSELNVNALELDDSALYLCASSWPGTLAYEQYFGPGTRLTVT.

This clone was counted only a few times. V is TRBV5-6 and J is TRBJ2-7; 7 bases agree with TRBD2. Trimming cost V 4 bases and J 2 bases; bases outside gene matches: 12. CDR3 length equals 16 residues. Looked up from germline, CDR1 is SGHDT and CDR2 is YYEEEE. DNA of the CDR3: TGTGCCAGCAGCGTGGGGCTGTCTAGCGGAACCTACGAGCAGTACTTC. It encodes CASSVGLSSGTYEQYF.

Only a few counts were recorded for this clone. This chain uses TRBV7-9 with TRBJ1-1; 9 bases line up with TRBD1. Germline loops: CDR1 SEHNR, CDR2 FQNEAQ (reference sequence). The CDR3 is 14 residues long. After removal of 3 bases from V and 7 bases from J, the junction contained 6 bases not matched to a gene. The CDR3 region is CASSFWDRESEAFF. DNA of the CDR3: TGTGCCAGCAGCTTTTGGGACAGGGAGAGTGAAGCTTTCTTT.

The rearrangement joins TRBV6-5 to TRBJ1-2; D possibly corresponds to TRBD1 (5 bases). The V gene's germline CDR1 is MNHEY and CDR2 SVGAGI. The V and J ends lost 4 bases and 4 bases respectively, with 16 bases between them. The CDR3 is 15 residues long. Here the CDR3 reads CASSFGPGGGYGYTF. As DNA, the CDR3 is TGTGCCAGCAGTTTCGGACCGGGCGGGGGCTATGGCTACACCTTC.

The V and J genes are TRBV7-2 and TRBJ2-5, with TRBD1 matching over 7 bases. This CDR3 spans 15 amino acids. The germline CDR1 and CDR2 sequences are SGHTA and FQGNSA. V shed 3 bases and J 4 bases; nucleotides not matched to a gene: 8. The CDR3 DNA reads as TGTGCCAGCAGCTTTCGACAGGGCGTCGGAGAGACCCAGTACTTC. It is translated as CASSFRQGVGETQYF.

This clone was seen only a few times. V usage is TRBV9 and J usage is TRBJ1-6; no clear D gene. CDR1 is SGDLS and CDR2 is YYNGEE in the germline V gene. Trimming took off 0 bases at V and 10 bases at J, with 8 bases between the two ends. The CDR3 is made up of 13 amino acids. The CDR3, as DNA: TGTGCCAGCAGCGTAGACAGTGAATCACCCCTCCACTTT. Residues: CASSVDSESPLHF.

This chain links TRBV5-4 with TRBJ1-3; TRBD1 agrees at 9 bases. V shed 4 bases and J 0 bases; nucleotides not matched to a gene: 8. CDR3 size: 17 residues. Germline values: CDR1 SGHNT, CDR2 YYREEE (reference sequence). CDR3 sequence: CASSIGQGSRSGNTIYF. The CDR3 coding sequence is TGTGCCAGCAGCATAGGACAGGGGTCACGCTCTGGAAACACCATATATTTT.

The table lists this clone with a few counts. CDR3 coding DNA: TGTGCCAGCAGTCGGGACAGGGATGGCTACACCTTC. It specifies CASSRDRDGYTF. This chain links TRBV28 with TRBJ1-2, with TRBD1 matching over 9 bases. The CDR3 loop spans 12 amino acids. V was pared by 5 bases and J by 6 bases, with 1 base of the junction left unmatched. The germline gives CDR1 MDHEN, CDR2 SYDVKM.

The CDR3 region is CASSLETSYTQYF. For the CDR3, the DNA is TGTGCCAGCAGCTTAGAAACTAGCTATACGCAGTATTTT. The chain combines TRBV7-6 with TRBJ2-3, with D maybe TRBD2 (6 bases). The germline V gene has CDR1 SGHVS and CDR2 FNYEAQ. The germline V and J ends were trimmed by 1 base and 7 bases, with 9 bases remaining between them. The CDR3 contains 13 residues.

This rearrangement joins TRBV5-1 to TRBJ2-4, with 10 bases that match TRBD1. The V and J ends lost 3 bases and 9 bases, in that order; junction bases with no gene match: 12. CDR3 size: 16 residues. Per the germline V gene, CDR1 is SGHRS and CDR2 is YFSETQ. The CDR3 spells CASSSKPGTGDGIQYF. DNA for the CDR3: TGCGCCAGCAGCTCTAAGCCCGGGACAGGGGACGGCATTCAGTACTTC.